The next 29 T cell receptor beta chains were all read from a single sample in a study of tumor-infiltrating lymphocytes in localized non-small cell lung cancer. The repertoire was sequenced with immunoSEQ multiplex PCR; TCRdb's copy has only in-frame clones and lacks some. Of over 10,000 clones listed, roughly 74% are singletons. Sequencing was performed on uninvolved lung tissue not adjacent to the tumor. The receptor set was obtained from a human donor with non-small cell lung cancer.

J is TRBJ2-2 and V is TRBV6-6, with 7 positions matching TRBD1. The J segment lost 8 bases and the V segment lost 7 bases, leaving 7 bases of the junction unmatched. The CDR3 is 13 amino acids. Germline CDR1 reads MNHNY; CDR2 reads SVGAGI (reference sequence). CDR3 sequence: CASNDRDAGELFF. The CDR3 region has the DNA TGTGCCAGCAACGACAGGGATGCGGGGGAGCTGTTTTTT.

This clone turned up a few times. The chain is built from TRBV4-3 and TRBJ1-5, with a weak D call TRBD1 (6 bases). The CDR3 contains 18 residues. CDR1 LGHNA and CDR2 YSLEER come from the germline V gene. Trimming removed 1 base from V and 4 bases from J, with 20 bases in between. CDR3 sequence: CASSQGPSGGGVNQPQHF. CDR3 nucleotide sequence: TGCGCCAGCAGCCAAGGGCCCTCCGGAGGGGGTGTTAATCAGCCCCAGCATTTT.

The chain links TRBV7-8 to TRBJ2-5, with 14 bases that match TRBD2. Germline assignment: CDR1 SGHVS and CDR2 FQNEAQ. This CDR3 is 21 amino acids long. With 1 base clipped from V and 2 bases from J, the junction kept 15 bases outside the gene matches. The CDR3 DNA is TGTGCCAGCAGCTTAGATATTATAGGGACTAGCGGGAGTAAATTACAAGAGACCCAGTACTTC. This translates into CASSLDIIGTSGSKLQETQYF.

This chain connects TRBV5-6 to TRBJ1-5, with D perhaps TRBD1 (5 bases). Germline V CDR1 and CDR2: SGHDT, YYEEEE. V lost 4 bases to trimming and J lost 6 bases, with 14 bases between them. The CDR3 has 14 amino acids. CDR3 sequence: CASSKTGLVQPQHF. Here the CDR3 DNA reads TGTGCCAGCAGCAAAACAGGTCTGGTTCAGCCCCAGCATTTT.

The chain couples TRBV5-6 to TRBJ1-2; TRBD1 might be the D (5 bases). The germline V gene has CDR1 SGHDT and CDR2 YYEEEE. V was trimmed by 3 bases and J by 6 bases, leaving 12 bases between them. The CDR3 totals 13 residues. As DNA, the CDR3 is TGTGCCAGCAGCTCGGGGGACGAAAATGGCTACACCTTC. It is translated as CASSSGDENGYTF. Full variable domain (outside the CDR3, taken from reference TRBV5-6 and TRBJ1-2): DAGVTQSPTHLIKTRGQQVTLRCSPKSGHDTVSWYQQALGQGPQFIFQYYEEEERQRGNFPDRFSGHQFPNYSSELNVNALLLGDSALYLCASSSGDENGYTFGSGTRLTVV.

The rearrangement joins TRBV4-1 to TRBJ2-5; 7 nucleotides line up with TRBD2. Germline values: CDR1 MGHRA, CDR2 YSYEKL. This CDR3 spans 16 amino acids. V was clipped by 1 base and J by 3 bases; unmatched bases: 8. CDR3 nucleotides: TGCGCCAGCAGCCAAGTTTACGGGGGGAGAGAAGAGACCCAGTACTTC. Its translation is CASSQVYGGREETQYF.

The gene calls are TRBV19 and TRBJ2-7; 7 positions agree with TRBD1. The CDR3 contains 14 residues. The germline CDR1 and CDR2 sequences are LNHDA and SQIVND (reference sequence). Trimming removed 4 bases from V and 5 bases from J; junction bases left unmatched: 8. The CDR3 DNA sequence: TGTGCCAGTAGTAAGGGACAGCTGGAGAACGAGCAGTACTTC. It codes for CASSKGQLENEQYF.

This clone was counted a few times. This rearrangement joins TRBV7-2 to TRBJ2-5; D tentatively fits TRBD1 or TRBD2 (5 bases each). The germline V gene has CDR1 SGHTA and CDR2 FQGNSA. CDR3 length equals 13 residues. The ends were cut back, 5 bases at V and 3 bases at J, with 10 bases in the middle. DNA of the CDR3: TGTGCCAGCAGCCTCGGGACCAAAGAGACCCAGTACTTC. This codes for CASSLGTKETQYF. The whole variable domain, filled in from reference TRBV7-2 and TRBJ2-5, reads GAGVSQSPSNKVTEKGKDVELRCDPISGHTALYWYRQSLGQGLEFLIYFQGNSAPDKSGLPSDRFSAERTGGSVSTLTIQRTQQEDSAVYLCASSLGTKETQYFGPGTRLLVL.

This chain connects TRBV6-5 to TRBJ1-2; D is ambiguous. Germline V gene sequence: CDR1 MNHEY, CDR2 SVGAGI. CDR3 size: 12 residues. V gave up 8 bases and J gave up 4 bases, with 11 bases separating them. The CDR3, as DNA: TGTGCCAGCGGGCAGGAACCCTATGGCTACACCTTC. Protein sequence: CASGQEPYGYTF.

The J gene is TRBJ2-5, the V gene TRBV13, with D possibly called TRBD1 or TRBD2 (6 bases each). Germline values: CDR1 PRHDT, CDR2 FYEKMQ (reference sequence). Trimming removed 3 bases at V and 5 bases at J, with 10 bases between. The CDR3 has 13 residues. The CDR3 DNA sequence: TGTGCCAGCAGCTTGCAGGGGAGGGAGACCCAGTACTTC. Amino acid sequence: CASSLQGRETQYF.

Notes on this clone: The junction departs from the called germline gene at one end, perhaps through a read error. This chain connects TRBV10-2 to TRBJ2-1; 10 nucleotides agree with TRBD2. Per germline, CDR1 WSHSY and CDR2 SAAADI. The CDR3 sequence is 15 residues long. CDR3 coding DNA: TGCGCCAGCAGTGGGCTAGCGGGGGCTTACACTGAGCAGTTCTTC. Its translation is CASSGLAGAYTEQFF.

This chain links TRBV5-1 with TRBJ1-2; a weak D match, TRBD1 (5 bases). The V end lost 2 bases, the J end lost 8 bases, and 13 bases lay between the germline ends. This CDR3 spans 13 amino acids. CDR1 is SGHRS and CDR2 is YFSETQ in the germline V gene. The CDR3 region has the DNA TGCGCCAGCAGCTTTAACACAGGTGGGGGCTACACCTTC. Its protein is CASSFNTGGGYTF.

The rearrangement links TRBV5-1 to TRBJ2-5, with D possibly being TRBD1 (6 bases). V was shortened by 4 bases and J by 0 bases, with 13 bases between the two germline ends. The CDR3 has 15 amino acids. Germline CDR1 reads SGHRS; CDR2 reads YFSETQ. The CDR3 loop reads CASSKDGGYQETQYF. The CDR3 nucleotides are TGCGCCAGCAGCAAAGATGGGGGCTACCAAGAGACCCAGTACTTC. Variable domain in full (rest from reference TRBV5-1 and TRBJ2-5): KAGVTQTPRYLIKTRGQQVTLSCSPISGHRSVSWYQQTPGQGLQFLFEYFSETQRNKGNFPGRFSGRQFSNSRSEMNVSTLELGDSALYLCASSKDGGYQETQYFGPGTRLLVL.

The rearrangement uses TRBV20-1 and TRBJ1-1; possible D gene TRBD1, 6 bases. CDR3 length: 11 amino acids. V shed 3 bases and J shed 9 bases, with 11 bases lying between them. From germline, CDR1 is DFQATT and CDR2 SNEGSKA (reference sequence). CDR3 sequence: CSARDSRKAFF. The CDR3 DNA reads TGCAGTGCTAGGGACAGTCGCAAAGCTTTCTTT.

In DNA, the CDR3 is TGCGCCAGCAGCACCCCACAGCTCGGCACAGATACGCAGTATTTT. It translates to CASSTPQLGTDTQYF. The rearrangement joins TRBV5-1 to TRBJ2-3; unclear D gene. Germline-derived CDR1 and CDR2 are SGHRS and YFSETQ. This CDR3 has 15 amino acids. Deletions cut 4 bases from V and 1 base from J, with 13 bases between. Full variable domain (remainder filled in from reference TRBV5-1 and TRBJ2-3): KAGVTQTPRYLIKTRGQQVTLSCSPISGHRSVSWYQQTPGQGLQFLFEYFSETQRNKGNFPGRFSGRQFSNSRSEMNVSTLELGDSALYLCASSTPQLGTDTQYFGPGTRLTVL.

V usage is TRBV7-7 and J usage is TRBJ2-7, with D possibly matching TRBD1 (6 bases). The length of the CDR3 is 14 residues. Trimming pared 1 base from V and 5 bases from J, leaving 12 bases between. Germline CDR1 and CDR2: SSHAT and FNYEAQ (reference sequence). The DNA of the CDR3 is TGTGCCAGCAGCTTAGGGGCAGGGGCGAACGAGCAGTACTTC. Translating it yields CASSLGAGANEQYF.

This clone appeared once. V is TRBV9 and J is TRBJ2-5; 10 positions agree with TRBD1. The CDR3 loop spans 14 amino acids. Germline V lookup: CDR1 SGDLS, CDR2 YYNGEE. V trimming: 5 bases; J trimming: 4 bases; junction bases outside the gene matches: 5. As DNA, the CDR3 is TGTGCCAGCAGTCCGACAGGGGGCCTAGAGACCCAGTACTTC. Its protein product is CASSPTGGLETQYF. The variable domain in full, with the rest retrieved from reference TRBV9 and TRBJ2-5, is DSGVTQTPKHLITATGQRVTLRCSPRSGDLSVYWYQQSLDQGLQFLIQYYNGEERAKGNILERFSAQQFPDLHSELNLSSLELGDSALYFCASSPTGGLETQYFGPGTRLLVL.

The genes are TRBV29-1 and TRBJ1-1, with TRBD1 matching over 8 bases. The CDR3 has 13 residues. With V trimmed by 6 bases and J by 1 base, 4 bases remained unmatched. Germline CDR1 reads SQVTM; CDR2 reads ANQGSEA. The CDR3 loop is CSVRDRTNTEAFF. As DNA, the CDR3 is TGCAGCGTGCGGGACAGGACGAACACTGAAGCTTTCTTT. The full variable domain, completed using reference TRBV29-1 and TRBJ1-1, is SAVISQKPSRDICQRGTSLTIQCQVDSQVTMMFWYRQQPGQSLTLIATANQGSEATYESGFVIDKFPISRPNLTFSTLTVSNMSPEDSSIYLCSVRDRTNTEAFFGQGTRLTVV.

The genes are TRBV2 and TRBJ2-7; 7 positions agree with TRBD2. Trimming cost V 5 bases and J 5 bases; bases outside gene matches: 6. The CDR3 is made up of 13 amino acids. Germline CDR1 is SNHLY and CDR2 is FYNNEI. The chain's CDR3 is CASSWGGINEQYF. The DNA for the CDR3 is TGTGCCAGCAGTTGGGGGGGGATTAACGAGCAGTACTTC.

V is TRBV6-6 and J is TRBJ2-7; 8 nucleotides agree with TRBD1. Trimming took 9 bases from V and 9 from J; bases not matched to a gene: 16. CDR1 is MNHNY and CDR2 is SVGAGI in the germline V gene (reference sequence). The CDR3 runs to 14 residues. The CDR3 here is CASAPGTGHVGQYF. The CDR3 DNA reads TGTGCCAGTGCCCCCGGGACAGGCCACGTTGGGCAGTACTTC.

The J gene is TRBJ1-3, the V gene TRBV6-5; 8 bases align to TRBD1. Trimming cost V 7 bases and J 4 bases; bases outside gene matches: 6. There are 14 residues in the CDR3. Germline values: CDR1 MNHEY, CDR2 SVGAGI. The CDR3 protein is CASTRQGWGNTIYF. The CDR3 nucleotides are TGTGCCAGCACCAGACAGGGGTGGGGAAACACCATATATTTT.

The rearrangement uses TRBV19 and TRBJ1-4; TRBD1 might be the D (6 bases). CDR1 LNHDA and CDR2 SQIVND come from the germline V gene (reference sequence). The CDR3 covers 14 residues. Trimming shortened V by 4 bases and J by 3 bases, and 9 bases separated the two germline ends. Written as DNA, the CDR3 is TGTGCCAGTAGTAACAGGGTGTCTAATGAAAAACTGTTTTTT. As protein: CASSNRVSNEKLFF.

In this sample, this clone turned up a few times. The rearrangement links TRBV5-1 to TRBJ2-2, with D uncertain. Trimming took 0 bases from V and 4 from J, leaving 13 bases between them. CDR1 is SGHRS and CDR2 is YFSETQ in the germline V gene. The CDR3 is 16 amino acids. CDR3 DNA: TGCGCCAGCAGCTTGGCGGCACGTCCGGGCACCGGGGAGCTGTTTTTT. Amino acids: CASSLAARPGTGELFF.

The count of this clone is one. This chain uses TRBV5-1 with TRBJ2-2; D could derive from TRBD1 or TRBD2 (5 bases each). The CDR3 is 14 amino acids. The germline V gene encodes CDR1 SGHRS and CDR2 YFSETQ. V lost 4 bases, J lost 3 bases, and 10 bases lay in between. The CDR3 DNA follows: TGCGCCAGCAGCATGGGGGTGGACACCGGGGAGCTGTTTTTT. Protein: CASSMGVDTGELFF.

The J gene is TRBJ1-2, the V gene TRBV7-9; D is perhaps TRBD1 (5 bases). V lost 1 base and J 2 bases, leaving 11 bases between the germline ends. CDR3 length: 15 residues. CDR1 SEHNR and CDR2 FQNEAQ come from the germline V gene (reference sequence). The CDR3 DNA is TGTGCCAGCAGCTTAGTCCTGGGGGAAAACTATGGCTACACCTTC. Its translation is CASSLVLGENYGYTF.

This clone has a single count. The chain employs TRBV6-5 and TRBJ1-2, with 7 bases fitting TRBD1. Looked up from germline, CDR1 is MNHEY and CDR2 is SVGAGI. Trimming removed 8 bases from V and 7 bases from J; junction bases left unmatched: 4. The CDR3 runs to 11 residues. The DNA of the CDR3 is TGTGCCAGCGGGCAGGGGGGTGGCTACACCTTC. Translated: CASGQGGGYTF.

This clone has only one observation. The rearrangement links TRBV7-6 to TRBJ2-1; 8 bases fit TRBD2. With 5 bases clipped from V and 4 bases from J, the junction kept 4 bases outside the gene matches. This CDR3 region has 14 residues. The germline CDR1 and CDR2 sequences are SGHVS and FNYEAQ. The CDR3 here is CASSPGGGYNEQFF. CDR3 nucleotide sequence: TGTGCCAGCAGCCCCGGGGGGGGATACAATGAGCAGTTCTTC. Variable domain in full (rest from reference TRBV7-6 and TRBJ2-1): GAGVSQSPRYKVTKRGQDVALRCDPISGHVSLYWYRQALGQGPEFLTYFNYEAQQDKSGLPNDRFSAERPEGSISTLTIQRTEQRDSAMYRCASSPGGGYNEQFFGPGTRLTVL.

The V call is TRBV28, the J call TRBJ2-7; TRBD2 matches 10 bases. The V gene's germline CDR1 is MDHEN and CDR2 SYDVKM. This CDR3 comprises 15 residues. V lost 5 bases to trimming and J lost 3 bases; unmatched junction nucleotides: 7. CDR3 bases: TGTGCCAGCAGTGGCGGTCTAGCGGGAGTCTACGAGCAGTACTTC. This gives the protein CASSGGLAGVYEQYF. The full variable domain, in which reference TRBV28 and TRBJ2-7 provide the parts outside the CDR3, is DVKVTQSSRYLVKRTGEKVFLECVQDMDHENMFWYRQDPGLGLRLIYFSYDVKMKEKGDIPEGYSVSREKKERFSLILESASTNQTSMYLCASSGGLAGVYEQYFGPGTRLTVT.

This chain links TRBV2 with TRBJ1-2; 7 nucleotides line up with TRBD1. The CDR3 totals 14 residues. Per the germline V gene, CDR1 is SNHLY and CDR2 is FYNNEI. V trimming: 1 base; J trimming: 4 bases; junction bases outside the gene matches: 3. The CDR3 region is CASSEGGTVYGYTF. The CDR3 bases are TGTGCCAGCAGTGAAGGTGGGACAGTCTATGGCTACACCTTC.